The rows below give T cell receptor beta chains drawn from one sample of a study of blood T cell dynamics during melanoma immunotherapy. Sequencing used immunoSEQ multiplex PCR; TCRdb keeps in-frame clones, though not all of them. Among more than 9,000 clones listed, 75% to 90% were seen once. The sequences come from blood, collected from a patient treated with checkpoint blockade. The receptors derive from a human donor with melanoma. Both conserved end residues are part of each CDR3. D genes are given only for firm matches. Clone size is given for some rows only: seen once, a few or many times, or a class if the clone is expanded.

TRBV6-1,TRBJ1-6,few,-,TGTGCCAGCAGTGATTGGTCAGGGGATTCACCCCTCCACTTT,CASSDWSGDSPLHF
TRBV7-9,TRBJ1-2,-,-,TGTGCCAGCAGCCCCCAAGCTAACTATGGCTACACCTTC,CASSPQANYGYTF
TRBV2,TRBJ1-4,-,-,TGTGCCAGCTCCCGGGGAACCCTAGCAACTAATGAAAAACTGTTTTTT,CASSRGTLATNEKLFF
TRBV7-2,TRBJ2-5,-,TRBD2,TGTGCCAGCAGCAGATTTACTAGCGGGTTAAGGAGGGAGACCCAGTACTTC,CASSRFTSGLRRETQYF
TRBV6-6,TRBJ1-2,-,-,TGTGCCAGCAGTTACGGGGTGGGGGGTGACTATGGCTACACCTTC,CASSYGVGGDYGYTF
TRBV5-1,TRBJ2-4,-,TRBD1,TGCGCCAGCAGCTTCGGGACAGGGGGCGCTTTGGCCAAAAACATTCAGTACTTC,CASSFGTGGALAKNIQYF
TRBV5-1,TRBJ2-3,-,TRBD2,TGCGCCAGCAGCTTGGGACTAGCGGGGGGGCCGGGCACAGATACGCAGTATTTT,CASSLGLAGGPGTDTQYF
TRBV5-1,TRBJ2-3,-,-,TGCGCCAGCAGCCCCCGACAGGTTAGCACAGATACGCAGTATTTT,CASSPRQVSTDTQYF
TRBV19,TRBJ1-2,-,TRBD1,TGTGCCAGTAGAAGACAGGGGGCTAACTATGGCTACACCTTC,CASRRQGANYGYTF
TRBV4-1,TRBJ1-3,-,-,TGCGCCAGCAGCCTAGGACCGGGGGCCTCTGGAAACACCATATATTTT,CASSLGPGASGNTIYF
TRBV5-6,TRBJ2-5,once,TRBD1,TGTGCCAGCAGCTTTCAGTGGGACAGGGGGCGAGGAGGTCGAGAGACCCAGTACTTC,CASSFQWDRGRGGRETQYF
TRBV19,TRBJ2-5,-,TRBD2,TGTGCCAGTAGTAAGGGACTAGCGGGGCTGGAGACCCAGTACTTC,CASSKGLAGLETQYF
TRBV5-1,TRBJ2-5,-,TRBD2,TGCGCCAGCAGAACTGGGACTAGCGGGGGGGAAGAGACCCAGTACTTC,CASRTGTSGGEETQYF
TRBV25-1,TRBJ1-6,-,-,TGTGCCAGCAGTGATATGCCACTTAATTCACCCCTCCACTTT,CASSDMPLNSPLHF
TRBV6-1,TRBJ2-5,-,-,TGTGCCAGCGATTTCTCAGGGGGGAGAGAGACCCAGTACTTC,CASDFSGGRETQYF
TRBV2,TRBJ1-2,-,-,TGTGCCAGCAGAGACGACAGTCTGATCGGCTACACCTTC,CASRDDSLIGYTF
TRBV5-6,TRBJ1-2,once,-,TGTGCCAGCAGCTTTGAGGGAGGTGTGACCGGCTACACCTTC,CASSFEGGVTGYTF
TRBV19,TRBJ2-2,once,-,TGTGCCAGTGCCCCTGATCCCGCCGGGGAGCTGTTTTTT,CASAPDPAGELFF
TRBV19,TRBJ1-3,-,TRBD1,TGTGCCAGTAGTATAGTTGAGGGACAGGGACCTAAAACCGCTTCTGGAAACACCATATATTTT,CASSIVEGQGPKTASGNTIYF
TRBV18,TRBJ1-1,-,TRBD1,TGTGCCAGCTCACCCGCCCCCATTAGACAGGGAGGGTACACTGAAGCTTTCTTT,CASSPAPIRQGGYTEAFF
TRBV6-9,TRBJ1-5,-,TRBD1,TGTGCCAGCAGTGAAGGCCGGTCCAGGGGGAGGCAGCCCCAGCATTTT,CASSEGRSRGRQPQHF
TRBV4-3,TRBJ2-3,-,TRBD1,TGCGCCAGCAGCCAAGAAGTGACAGGGATAGATACGCAGTATTTT,CASSQEVTGIDTQYF
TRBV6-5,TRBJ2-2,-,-,TGTGCCAGCAGTTATCGCGGGGAGCTGTTTTTT,CASSYRGELFF
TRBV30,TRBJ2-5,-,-,TGTGCCTGGAGTGTAGGGACACTGGAGACCCAGTACTTC,CAWSVGTLETQYF
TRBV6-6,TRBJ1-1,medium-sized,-,TGTGCCAGCAGGGGGTGGGACCGGGACCCTGAAGCTTTCTTT,CASRGWDRDPEAFF
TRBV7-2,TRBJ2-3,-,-,TGTGCCAGCAGCGCCACACGTCTAGACTTGTCCTCGAGCACAGATACGCAGTATTTT,CASSATRLDLSSSTDTQYF
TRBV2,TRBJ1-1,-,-,TGTGCCAGCAGTGCGGGGTTCAACACTGAAGCTTTCTTT,CASSAGFNTEAFF
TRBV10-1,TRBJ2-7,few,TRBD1,TGCGCCAGCAGCGGACAGGGCTGGCCGCAGTACTTC,CASSGQGWPQYF
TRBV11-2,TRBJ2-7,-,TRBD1,TGTGCCAGCAGCTTAGTGGGAGGACAGGGCTACGAGCAGTACTTC,CASSLVGGQGYEQYF
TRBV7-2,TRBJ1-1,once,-,TGTGCCAGCAGCTTAGAGATTCGGGAAGAAGCTTTCTTT,CASSLEIREEAFF
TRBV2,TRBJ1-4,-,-,TGTGCCACAGTGGACGGGGTGAGGGAAAAACTGTTTTTT,CATVDGVREKLFF
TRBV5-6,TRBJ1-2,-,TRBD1,TGTGCCAGCAGCTCATACAGGACAGGGAGCTATGGCTACACCTTC,CASSSYRTGSYGYTF
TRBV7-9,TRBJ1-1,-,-,TGTGCCAGCACTACTCAGGGACTGAACACTGAAGCTTTCTTT,CASTTQGLNTEAFF
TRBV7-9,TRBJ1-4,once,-,TGTGCCAGCAGCTTAGAGGGTCAGGAAAAACTGTTTTTT,CASSLEGQEKLFF
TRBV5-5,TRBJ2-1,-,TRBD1,TGTGCCAGCAGCTTGGGACAGGGTACCTACAATGAGCAGTTCTTC,CASSLGQGTYNEQFF
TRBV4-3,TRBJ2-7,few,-,TGCGCCAGCAGCCAAGATCTTGGGGTCCCCCGGGAGCAGTACTTC,CASSQDLGVPREQYF
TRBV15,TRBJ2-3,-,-,TGTGCCACCAGCAGAGATCGGGCATCAACAGATACGCAGTATTTT,CATSRDRASTDTQYF
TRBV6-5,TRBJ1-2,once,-,TGTGCCAGCAGCCCACAAAGGGGGGAGGATAATGGCTACACCTTC,CASSPQRGEDNGYTF
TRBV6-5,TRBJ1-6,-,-,TGTGCCAGCAGTTACGGGGCGCCCAGTGGGGCCCTCCACTTT,CASSYGAPSGALHF
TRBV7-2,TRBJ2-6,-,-,TGTGCCAGCAGCTCCAGAGGTGCGTCGAGTTTCTCTGGGGCCAACGTCCTGACTTTC,CASSSRGASSFSGANVLTF
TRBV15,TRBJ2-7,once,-,TGTGCCACCAGCAGAGGGGACGGCTACGAGCAGTACTTC,CATSRGDGYEQYF
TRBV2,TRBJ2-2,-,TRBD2,TGTGCCAGCAGTGAAGAAGCGGGGGGGTCCCAAGCCGGGGAGCTGTTTTTT,CASSEEAGGSQAGELFF
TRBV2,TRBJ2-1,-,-,TGTGCCAGCAGTTCAGGGATGGATGAGCAGTTCTTC,CASSSGMDEQFF
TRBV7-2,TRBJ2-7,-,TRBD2,TGTGCCAGCAGTACTAGCGGGGGGAGCTCCTACGAGCAGTACTTC,CASSTSGGSSYEQYF
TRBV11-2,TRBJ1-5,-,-,TGTGCCAGCAGCTTGGGCAACAATCAGCCCCAGCATTTT,CASSLGNNQPQHF
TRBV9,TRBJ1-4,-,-,TGTGCCAGCAGCGCTCACCCCGGGGAACAAGAAAAACTGTTTTTT,CASSAHPGEQEKLFF
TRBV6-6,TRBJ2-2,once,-,TGTGCCACTCAGGGGGGCTCGAACACCGGGGAGCTGTTTTTT,CATQGGSNTGELFF
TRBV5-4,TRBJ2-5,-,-,TGTGCCAGCAGCTTCGGACAAGCCCAAGAGACCCAGTACTTC,CASSFGQAQETQYF
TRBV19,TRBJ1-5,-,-,TGTGCCAGTAGTATTTGGACTGGGCAAGATGGCAATCAGCCCCAGCATTTT,CASSIWTGQDGNQPQHF
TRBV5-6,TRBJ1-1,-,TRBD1,TGTGCCAGCAGCCTCAGACAGGGTTACACTGAAGCTTTCTTT,CASSLRQGYTEAFF